This is a list of T cell receptor beta chains from one sample in a study of tumor-infiltrating lymphocytes in localized non-small cell lung cancer. Generated by immunoSEQ multiplex PCR, the TCRdb table keeps only in-frame clones and is missing some. The repertoire has 12,000 to 15,000 clones, 68% of them found once; the top ten carry around 10%. Sequencing was performed on uninvolved lung tissue not adjacent to the tumor. These receptors were collected from a human donor with non-small cell lung cancer. Both conserved end residues are part of each CDR3. Each record gives: CDR3 protein, CDR3 DNA, D gene, J gene, clone size, V gene. A D gene is named only where the DNA matches it firmly. Size values are once, few and many counts, or a class for expanded clones, and some rows have none.

CASSSQEAGSTEAFF | TGTGCCAGCAGCTCACAGGAGGCGGGAAGCACTGAAGCTTTCTTT | - | TRBJ1-1 | - | TRBV7-2
CASSLSAANTGELFF | TGTGCCAGCAGCTTGAGCGCCGCGAACACCGGGGAGCTGTTTTTT | - | TRBJ2-2 | - | TRBV5-4
CASSLQVGQNTGELFF | TGCGCCAGCAGCTTGCAAGTGGGACAAAACACCGGGGAGCTGTTTTTT | - | TRBJ2-2 | - | TRBV5-1
CASSLPETDTQYF | TGTGCCAGCAGCTTGCCTGAAACGGATACGCAGTATTTT | - | TRBJ2-3 | - | TRBV5-5
CASSYSLGGTEAFF | TGTGCCAGCAGTTACTCGCTGGGGGGAACTGAAGCTTTCTTT | - | TRBJ1-1 | - | TRBV6-6
CASSHQNIATGRLSGANVLTF | TGCGCCAGCAGCCATCAGAACATTGCGACAGGGAGATTGAGCGGGGCCAACGTCCTGACTTTC | TRBD1 | TRBJ2-6 | - | TRBV4-3
CASSLFGRGYTEAFF | TGTGCCAGCAGTTTATTTGGCAGGGGGTACACTGAAGCTTTCTTT | TRBD1 | TRBJ1-1 | few | TRBV28
CASTWGEPNTGELFF | TGCGCCAGCACCTGGGGGGAACCGAACACCGGGGAGCTGTTTTTT | - | TRBJ2-2 | medium-sized | TRBV5-1
CASSQGVGEKLFF | TGTGCCAGCAGCCAAGGGGTGGGTGAAAAACTGTTTTTT | - | TRBJ1-4 | few | TRBV14
CASSTTPAGQPQHF | TGTGCCAGTAGTACGACACCGGCGGGGCAGCCCCAGCATTTT | - | TRBJ1-5 | - | TRBV19
CAWRRAREQFF | TGTGCCTGGAGAAGGGCGCGAGAGCAGTTCTTC | - | TRBJ2-1 | - | TRBV30
CASSPAQGAGGYTF | TGTGCCAGTAGTCCGGCTCAGGGGGCTGGAGGCTACACCTTC | TRBD1 | TRBJ1-2 | - | TRBV19
CASSEARLGSIRGYTF | TGTGCCAGCAGTGAAGCGCGGCTGGGGAGCATTCGTGGCTACACCTTC | - | TRBJ1-2 | few | TRBV2
CSVSVRATNEKLFF | TGCAGCGTCTCGGTGAGGGCAACTAATGAAAAACTGTTTTTT | - | TRBJ1-4 | once | TRBV29-1
CASSRTVNYGYTF | TGTGCCAGCAGCCGGACAGTTAACTATGGCTACACCTTC | - | TRBJ1-2 | few | TRBV6-6
CASSWDRGTDTQYF | TGTGCCAGCAGCTGGGACCGAGGCACAGATACGCAGTATTTT | - | TRBJ2-3 | - | TRBV5-8
CASSGRTEAFF | TGTGCCAGCAGCGGTCGCACTGAAGCTTTCTTT | - | TRBJ1-1 | - | TRBV25-1
CASSDINAVGAFF | TGTGCCAGCAGCGATATCAACGCGGTTGGGGCTTTCTTT | - | TRBJ1-1 | - | TRBV9
CASSSWDEQYF | TGTGCCAGCAGTTCCTGGGACGAGCAGTACTTC | - | TRBJ2-7 | - | TRBV28
CASSSSRGRYYGYTF | TGTGCCAGCAGTTCAAGTAGGGGGCGGTATTATGGCTACACCTTC | TRBD1 | TRBJ1-2 | - | TRBV27
CASRLTGGEETQYF | TGTGCCAGCAGGCTGACAGGGGGCGAGGAGACCCAGTACTTC | TRBD1 | TRBJ2-5 | - | TRBV7-2
CASSQGAAGGEAYEQYF | TGCGCCAGCAGCCAAGGGGCTGCGGGCGGAGAGGCCTACGAGCAGTACTTC | - | TRBJ2-7 | - | TRBV4-3
CASGFTPGQGFQETQYF | TGTGCTAGTGGTTTCACGCCGGGACAGGGTTTCCAAGAGACCCAGTACTTC | TRBD1 | TRBJ2-5 | - | TRBV12-5
CASSLEAYTNTGELFF | TGCGCCAGCAGCTTGGAGGCGTACACGAACACCGGGGAGCTGTTTTTT | - | TRBJ2-2 | - | TRBV5-1
CASSQGGTSGAPMWQFF | TGTGCCAGCAGCCAAGGGGGGACTAGCGGAGCCCCAATGTGGCAGTTCTTC | TRBD2 | TRBJ2-1 | - | TRBV4-2
CASKDRGDTQYF | TGTGCCAGCAAGGACAGGGGGGATACGCAGTATTTT | TRBD1 | TRBJ2-3 | - | TRBV2
CASPGTGKPIQPQHF | TGTGCCAGCCCCGGGACAGGAAAACCCATACAGCCCCAGCATTTT | TRBD1 | TRBJ1-5 | few | TRBV6-4
CASSPRLAGSYEQYF | TGTGCCAGCAGTCCCCGACTAGCCGGGTCCTACGAGCAGTACTTC | TRBD2 | TRBJ2-7 | - | TRBV27
CASSLRTNSPLHF | TGTGCCAGCAGTTTGCGGACAAATTCACCCCTCCACTTT | - | TRBJ1-6 | - | TRBV28
CASSLSGPYEQYF | TGTGCCAGCAGTTTATCGGGACCCTACGAGCAGTACTTC | - | TRBJ2-7 | - | TRBV27
CASSSREAGANVLTF | TGTGCCAGCAGTTCTCGGGAGGCTGGGGCCAACGTCCTGACTTTC | TRBD2 | TRBJ2-6 | - | TRBV6-5
CATSGQRGLNYGYTF | TGTGCCACCAGCGGCCAACGGGGTCTCAACTATGGCTACACCTTC | - | TRBJ1-2 | - | TRBV15
CASSDRGTNYGYTF | TGTGCCAGTAGTGACAGGGGAACTAACTATGGCTACACCTTC | TRBD1 | TRBJ1-2 | - | TRBV19
CASSPKGQSGLANVLTF | TGTGCCAGCAGCCCGAAGGGACAGTCTGGGTTGGCCAACGTCCTGACTTTC | TRBD1 | TRBJ2-6 | - | TRBV7-3
CASRLARGLFLLGTGELFF | TGTGCCAGCAGGCTAGCGCGAGGACTCTTCCTTTTAGGGACCGGGGAGCTGTTTTTT | - | TRBJ2-2 | - | TRBV28